Reported below is one TCR beta chain. The CDR3 regions of TCR beta were amplified from RNA transcripts. HTBI primers were employed in a first-round RT-PCR of the TCR CDR3. One entry per CDR3 protein, called by TCRdb with MiXCR from the multiplex PCR reads. The repertoire consists of fewer than 750,000 distinct CDR3 sequences, with 14% occurring once and the leading ten covering around 13%. Germline trimming cut 5 bases from V and 0 bases from J; bases unmatched to any gene: 15. The CDR3 is made up of 19 amino acids. Looked up from germline, CDR1 is SEHNR and CDR2 is FQNEAQ (reference sequence). The source of the sample is a study of T cells in Graves' hyperthyroidism and ophthalmopathy.

The chain couples TRBV7-9 to TRBJ1-4, with TRBD1 matching over 7 bases. The receptor was isolated from a woman between 45 and 60 years old with Graves' ophthalmopathy. The source material was blood. The CDR3 nucleotides are TGTGCCAGCAGCGGAGGAGGGGACAGAGAAATTCCAACTAATGAAAAACTGTTTTTT. Translation gives CASSGGGDREIPTNEKLFF.